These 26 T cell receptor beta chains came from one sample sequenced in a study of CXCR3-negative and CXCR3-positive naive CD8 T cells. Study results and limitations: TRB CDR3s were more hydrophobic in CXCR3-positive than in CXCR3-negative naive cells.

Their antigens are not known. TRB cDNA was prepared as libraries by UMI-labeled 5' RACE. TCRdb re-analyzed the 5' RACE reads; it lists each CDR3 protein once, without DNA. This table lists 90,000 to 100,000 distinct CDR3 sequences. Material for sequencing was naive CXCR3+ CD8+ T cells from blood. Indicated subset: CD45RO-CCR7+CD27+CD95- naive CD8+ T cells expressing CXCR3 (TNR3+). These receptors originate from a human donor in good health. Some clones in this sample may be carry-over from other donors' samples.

The CDR3 protein is CASGFGTGVSNQEAFF. The chain couples TRBV12-5 to TRBJ1-1; TCRdb selects TRBD1, and the lack of DNA leaves this call unchecked. The CDR3 is made up of 16 amino acids. CDR1 LGHNT and CDR2 FRNRAP come from the germline V gene.

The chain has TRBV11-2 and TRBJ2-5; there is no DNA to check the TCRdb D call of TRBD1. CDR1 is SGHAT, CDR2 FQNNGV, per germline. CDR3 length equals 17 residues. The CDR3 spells CASSSGDRGAVKETQYF.

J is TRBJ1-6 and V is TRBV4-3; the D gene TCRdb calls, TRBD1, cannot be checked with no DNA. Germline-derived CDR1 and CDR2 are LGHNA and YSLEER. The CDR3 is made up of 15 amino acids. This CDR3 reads CASSQESGGLSPLHF.

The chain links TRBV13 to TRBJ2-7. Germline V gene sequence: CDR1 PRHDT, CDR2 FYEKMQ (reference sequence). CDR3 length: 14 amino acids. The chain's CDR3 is CASSSKDGSYEQYF.

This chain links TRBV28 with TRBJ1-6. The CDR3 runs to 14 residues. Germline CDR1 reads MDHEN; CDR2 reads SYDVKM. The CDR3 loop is CASTKTEYNSPLHF.

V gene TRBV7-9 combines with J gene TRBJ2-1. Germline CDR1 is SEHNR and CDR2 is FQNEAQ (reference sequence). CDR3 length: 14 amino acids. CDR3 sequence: CASSLGYSLDEQFF.

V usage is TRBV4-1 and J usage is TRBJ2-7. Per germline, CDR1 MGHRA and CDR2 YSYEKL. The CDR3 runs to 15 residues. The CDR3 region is CASSQAPNLPHEQYF.

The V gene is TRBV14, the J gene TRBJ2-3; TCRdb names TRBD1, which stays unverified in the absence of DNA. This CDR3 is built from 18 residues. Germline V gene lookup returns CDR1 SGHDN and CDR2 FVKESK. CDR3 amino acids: CASSLRTGKESFTDTQYF.

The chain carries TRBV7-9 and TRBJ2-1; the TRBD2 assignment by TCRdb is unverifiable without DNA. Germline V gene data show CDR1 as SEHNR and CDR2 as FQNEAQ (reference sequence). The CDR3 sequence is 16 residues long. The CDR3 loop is CASSLDAGGGNNEQFF.

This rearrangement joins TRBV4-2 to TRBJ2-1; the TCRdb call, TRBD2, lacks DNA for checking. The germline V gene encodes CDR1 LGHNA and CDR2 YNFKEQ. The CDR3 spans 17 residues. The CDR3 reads CASSQLPGTSGGYEQFF.

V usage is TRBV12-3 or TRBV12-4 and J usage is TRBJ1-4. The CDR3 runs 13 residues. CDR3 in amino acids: CASSFHLNEKLFF.

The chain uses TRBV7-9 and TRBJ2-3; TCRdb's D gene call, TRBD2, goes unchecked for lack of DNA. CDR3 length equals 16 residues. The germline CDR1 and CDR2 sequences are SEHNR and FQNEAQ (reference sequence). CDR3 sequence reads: CASSQRDGGDRDTQYF.

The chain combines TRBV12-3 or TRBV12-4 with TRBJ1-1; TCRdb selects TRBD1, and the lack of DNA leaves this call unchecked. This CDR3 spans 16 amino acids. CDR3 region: CASSPGRGDRNTEAFF.

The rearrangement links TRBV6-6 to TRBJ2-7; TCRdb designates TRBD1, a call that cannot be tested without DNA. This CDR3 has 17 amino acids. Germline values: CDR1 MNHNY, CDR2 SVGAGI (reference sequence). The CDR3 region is CASSYTRGRLQTYEQYF.

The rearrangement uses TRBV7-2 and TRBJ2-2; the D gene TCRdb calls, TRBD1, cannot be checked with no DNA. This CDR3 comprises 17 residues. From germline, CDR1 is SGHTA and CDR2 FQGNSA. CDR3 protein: CASSSRTGVISTGELFF.

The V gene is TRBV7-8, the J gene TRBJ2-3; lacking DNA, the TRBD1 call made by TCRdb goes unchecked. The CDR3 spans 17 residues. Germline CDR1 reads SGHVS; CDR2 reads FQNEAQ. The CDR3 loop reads CASSLTPGPQYTDTQYF.

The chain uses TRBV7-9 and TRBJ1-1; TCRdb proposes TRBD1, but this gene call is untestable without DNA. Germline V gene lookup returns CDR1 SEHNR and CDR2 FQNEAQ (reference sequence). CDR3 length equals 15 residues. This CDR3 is CASSSPGTSNTEAFF.

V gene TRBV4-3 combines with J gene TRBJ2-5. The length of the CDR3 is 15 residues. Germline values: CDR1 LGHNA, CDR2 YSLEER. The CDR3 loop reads CASSQDGNNQETQYF.

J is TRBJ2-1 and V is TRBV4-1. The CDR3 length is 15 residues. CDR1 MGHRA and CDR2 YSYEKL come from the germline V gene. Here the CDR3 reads CASSQAHPSYNEQFF.

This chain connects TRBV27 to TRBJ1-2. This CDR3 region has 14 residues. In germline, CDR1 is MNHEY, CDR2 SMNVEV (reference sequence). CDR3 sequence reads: CASSLRDPNDGYTF.

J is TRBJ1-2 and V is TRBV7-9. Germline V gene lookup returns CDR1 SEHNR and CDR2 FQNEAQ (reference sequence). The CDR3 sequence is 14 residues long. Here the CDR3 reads CVSSLDQVNYGYTF.

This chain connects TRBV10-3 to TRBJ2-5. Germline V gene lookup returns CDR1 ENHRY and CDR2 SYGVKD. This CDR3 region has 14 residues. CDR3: CAATMDWNQETQYF.

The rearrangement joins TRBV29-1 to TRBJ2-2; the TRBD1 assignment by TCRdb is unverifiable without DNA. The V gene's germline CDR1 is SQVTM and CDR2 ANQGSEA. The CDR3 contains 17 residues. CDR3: CSVEDQKGQGRSGELFF.

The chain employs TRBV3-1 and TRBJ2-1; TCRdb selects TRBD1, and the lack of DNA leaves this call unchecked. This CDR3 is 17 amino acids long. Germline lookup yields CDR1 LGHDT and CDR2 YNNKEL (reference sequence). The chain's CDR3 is CASSQEVRTGNNNEQFF.

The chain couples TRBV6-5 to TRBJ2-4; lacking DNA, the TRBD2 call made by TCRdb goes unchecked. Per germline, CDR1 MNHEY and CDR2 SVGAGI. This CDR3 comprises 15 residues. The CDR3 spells CASSHGLAGKNIQYF.

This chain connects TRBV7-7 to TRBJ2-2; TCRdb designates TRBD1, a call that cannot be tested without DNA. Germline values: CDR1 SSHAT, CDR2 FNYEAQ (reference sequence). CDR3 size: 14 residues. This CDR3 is CASSVRTDTGELFF.